What follows is one TCR beta chain and its context. Its antigen is not identified. The data stem from a study of somatic mutations in cytotoxic T cells in rheumatoid arthritis. Study findings and constraints: It was found that CD8+ T-cell clonality in rheumatoid arthritis patients did not differ significantly from that in age-matched healthy controls. For patients with rheumatoid arthritis, CD8+ clonality went up with age, while healthy controls showed no such change.

Sequencing was performed with immunoSEQ multiplex PCR; in TCRdb, only in-frame clones are kept and a portion is missing. Of 20,000 or so clones in the sample, roughly 80% were seen once. The receptor comes from a woman in her forties or fifties in good health. Sequenced sample: CD8+ T cells sorted from blood.

This chain's CDR3 is CASSLLGGAPTEAFF. The DNA of the CDR3 is TGTGCCAGCAGCCTACTGGGGGGGGCTCCCACTGAAGCTTTCTTT. The chain carries TRBV21-1 and TRBJ1-1. TRBV21-1 has pseudogene status. The CDR3 is made up of 15 amino acids.